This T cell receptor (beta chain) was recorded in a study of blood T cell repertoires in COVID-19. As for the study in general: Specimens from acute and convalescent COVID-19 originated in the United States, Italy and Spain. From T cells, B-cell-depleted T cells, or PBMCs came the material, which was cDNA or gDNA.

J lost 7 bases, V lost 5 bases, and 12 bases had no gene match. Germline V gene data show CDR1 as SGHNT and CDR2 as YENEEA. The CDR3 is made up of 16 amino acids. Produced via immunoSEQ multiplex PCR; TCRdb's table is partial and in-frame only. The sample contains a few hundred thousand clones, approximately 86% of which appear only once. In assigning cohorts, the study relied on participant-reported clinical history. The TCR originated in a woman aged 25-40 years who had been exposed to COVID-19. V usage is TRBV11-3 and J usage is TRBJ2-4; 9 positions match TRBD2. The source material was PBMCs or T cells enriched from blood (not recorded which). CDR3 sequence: CASSASAGGSLNIQYF. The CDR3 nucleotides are TGTGCCAGCAGCGCCTCAGCGGGGGGAAGTCTGAACATTCAGTACTTC.